This T cell receptor beta chain was identified in a study of control samples from healthy donors and cancer patients. The CDR3 length is 15 residues. CDR1 and CDR2 (germline): SEHNR, FQNEAQ (reference sequence). V was clipped by 2 bases and J by 6 bases, with 17 bases between them. The assay was immunoSEQ multiplex PCR, and TCRdb's table has in-frame clones only and misses some. The sample records 100,000 or so clones, just over 90% being singletons. The chain links TRBV7-9 to TRBJ2-7; D may correspond to TRBD1 or TRBD2 (6 bases each). Material for sequencing was blood. The receptor was derived from a woman aged 25-40 years in good health. CDR3 sequence (DNA): TGTGCCAGCAGCTTATCGGGGGCGCGGTCGCTCGAGCAGTACTTC. It codes for CASSLSGARSLEQYF. Supplemented by reference TRBV7-9 and TRBJ2-7, the full variable domain reads DTGVSQNPRHKITKRGQNVTFRCDPISEHNRLYWYRQTLGQGPEFLTYFQNEAQLEKSRLLSDRFSAERPKGSFSTLEIQRTEQGDSAMYLCASSLSGARSLEQYFGPGTRLTVT.